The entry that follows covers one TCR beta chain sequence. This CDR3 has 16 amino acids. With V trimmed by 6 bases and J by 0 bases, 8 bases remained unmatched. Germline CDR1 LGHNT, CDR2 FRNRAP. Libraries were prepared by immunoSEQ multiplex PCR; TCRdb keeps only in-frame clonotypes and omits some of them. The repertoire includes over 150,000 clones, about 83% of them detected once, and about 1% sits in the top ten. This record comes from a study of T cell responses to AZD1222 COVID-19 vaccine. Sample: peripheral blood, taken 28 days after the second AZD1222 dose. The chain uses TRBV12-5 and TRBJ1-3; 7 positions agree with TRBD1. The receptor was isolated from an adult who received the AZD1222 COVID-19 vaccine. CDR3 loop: CASGFGTVGSGNTIYF. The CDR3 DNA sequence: TGTGCTAGTGGCTTCGGGACAGTCGGCTCTGGAAACACCATATATTTT.